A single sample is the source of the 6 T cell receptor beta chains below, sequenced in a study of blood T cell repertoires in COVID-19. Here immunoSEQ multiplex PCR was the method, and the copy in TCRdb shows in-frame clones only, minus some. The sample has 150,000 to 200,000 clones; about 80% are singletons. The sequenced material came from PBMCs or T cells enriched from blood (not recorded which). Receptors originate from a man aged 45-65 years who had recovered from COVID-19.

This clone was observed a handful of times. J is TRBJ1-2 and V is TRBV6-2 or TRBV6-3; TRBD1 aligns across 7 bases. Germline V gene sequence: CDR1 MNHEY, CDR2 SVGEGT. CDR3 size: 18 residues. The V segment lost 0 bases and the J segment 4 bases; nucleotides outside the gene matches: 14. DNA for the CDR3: TGTGCCAGCAGTTACTCGAACTCGGGGACAGACAGCTCCTATGGCTACACCTTC. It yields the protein CASSYSNSGTDSSYGYTF.

CDR3 in DNA: TGTGCCAGCAGTGGGAGTGGGGGGGGCGAAAAACTGTTTTTT. It translates to CASSGSGGGEKLFF. The chain couples TRBV2 to TRBJ1-4; D is perhaps TRBD1 (6 bases). The CDR3 covers 14 residues. The germline V gene has CDR1 SNHLY and CDR2 FYNNEI. V dropped 4 bases and J dropped 8 bases, with 14 bases sitting between them.

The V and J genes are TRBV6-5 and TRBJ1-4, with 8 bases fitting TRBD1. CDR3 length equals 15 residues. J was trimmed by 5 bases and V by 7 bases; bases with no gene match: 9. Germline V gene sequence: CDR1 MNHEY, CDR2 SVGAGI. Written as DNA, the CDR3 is TGTGCCAGCAAGGTTTCTACAGGGGGGAATGAAAAACTGTTTTTT. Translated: CASKVSTGGNEKLFF.

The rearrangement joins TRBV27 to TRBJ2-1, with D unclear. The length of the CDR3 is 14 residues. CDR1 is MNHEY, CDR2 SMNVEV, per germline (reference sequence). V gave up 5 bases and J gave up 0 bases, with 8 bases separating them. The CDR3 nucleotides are TGTGCCAGCAGTGCAGGAATCTCCTACAATGAGCAGTTCTTC. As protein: CASSAGISYNEQFF.

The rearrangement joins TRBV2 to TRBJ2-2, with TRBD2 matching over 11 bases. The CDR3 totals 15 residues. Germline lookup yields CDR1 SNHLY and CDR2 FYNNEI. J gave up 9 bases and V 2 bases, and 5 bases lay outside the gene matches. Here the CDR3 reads CASSEPSGGSRELFF. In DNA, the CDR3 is TGTGCCAGCAGTGAACCTAGCGGGGGGAGCCGGGAGCTGTTTTTT.

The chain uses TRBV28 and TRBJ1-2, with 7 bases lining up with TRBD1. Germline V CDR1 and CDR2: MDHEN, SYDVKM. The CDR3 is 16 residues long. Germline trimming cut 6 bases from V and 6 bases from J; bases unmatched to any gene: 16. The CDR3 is CASRGDRAGLRDGYTF. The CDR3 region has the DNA TGTGCCAGCAGAGGGGACAGAGCCGGCCTACGGGATGGCTACACCTTC.